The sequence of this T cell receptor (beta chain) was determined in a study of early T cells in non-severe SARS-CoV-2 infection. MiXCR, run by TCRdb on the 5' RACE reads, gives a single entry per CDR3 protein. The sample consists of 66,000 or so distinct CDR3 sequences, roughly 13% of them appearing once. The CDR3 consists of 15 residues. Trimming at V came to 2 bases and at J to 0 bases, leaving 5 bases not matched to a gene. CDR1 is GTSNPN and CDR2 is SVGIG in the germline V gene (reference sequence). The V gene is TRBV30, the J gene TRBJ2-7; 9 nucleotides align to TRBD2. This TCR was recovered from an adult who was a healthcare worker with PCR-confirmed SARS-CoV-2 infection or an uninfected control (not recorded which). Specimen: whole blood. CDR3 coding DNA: TGTGCCTGGAGTCCCGGGACTAGCATCTCCTACGAGCAGTACTTC. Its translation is CAWSPGTSISYEQYF.